This TCR beta chain was recorded in a study of CD8 T cells in Susac syndrome (dated 2019 in TCRdb). For the wider study: Of the Susac syndrome patients who were sequenced, eight were in clinical remission while about six had clinically active disease. At blood withdrawal, Susac syndrome patients were either therapy-naive, taking corticosteroids (in some cases with IVIg as well), or taking IVIg alone. The study used repertoire sequencing to test whether antigen drove CD8+ T cell activation and differentiation in Susac syndrome.

With respect to this clonotype: The specificity of this receptor is unknown. Base qualities are missing; no much larger clone stands one base away.

The full study reports these points: No clonal expansion was detected in the CD4+ T cell repertoire of Susac syndrome patients. The study acknowledged that relatively few individuals were included in the TCR sequencing and HLA analysis.

RNA was extracted using the RNeasy kit, and about 0.5 to 1 ug of the RNA was reverse transcribed with random hexamers. The immunoSEQ multiplex PCR assay, which covers 54 Vbeta and 13 Jbeta segments, was used to amplify TCR beta CDR3 regions. Bias from PCR amplification was corrected by using a synthetic template baseline for primer optimization and for computational correction. On the study's bioinformatics: Reads were annotated to V, D and J genes per IMGT and analyzed with immunoSEQ Analyzer, keeping only productive sequences. To calculate clonality, Shannon entropy was normalized by log2 of the number of productive unique sequences and then subtracted from one. Public and private clones were assessed among the 100 most prevalent clones of each patient and control. Clones were defined as Susac-specific if absent from the healthy and MS cohorts, from approximately 1,100 published viral clones and from other ImmuneACCESS disease sequences. The public reads were reprocessed in TCRdb via fastp at Q25 and MiXCR, keeping in-frame beta chains. Every entry covers one CDR3 protein and lists the most common genes and DNA from its rows. TCRdb, not the original authors, processed these V and J calls. The sample records approximately 180,000 distinct CDR3 sequences, just under 95% of which are singletons. The top ten constitute around 0.094% of the sample.

The germline V gene (reference sequence) gives CDR1 as SEHNR and CDR2 as FQNEAQ. Spanning cysteine to phenylalanine, the CDR3 consists of 15 amino acids. Solely the CDR3 DNA is kept, with 45 bases framed from the first base. V and J are truncated by 4 bases and 5 bases respectively, leaving an intervening sequence of 17 bases. Peripheral blood CD8+ and CD4+ T cells from healthy donors, Susac syndrome patients and multiple sclerosis patients were profiled by high-throughput TCR beta sequencing. Recently defined diagnostic criteria for definite or probable disease were met by the Susac syndrome patients. Bulk CD8+ and CD4+ T cells were purified by magnetic negative isolation, while CD8+ TEMRA cells were enriched using FACS. Blood was collected in EDTA tubes and processed within 24 hours, with PBMCs isolated through density gradient centrifugation. PBMCs destined for TCR sequencing were cryopreserved in liquid nitrogen and later thawed in a 37 °C water bath. A purity of at least 90% was achieved for sorted or isolated CD4+, CD8+ and CD8+ TEMRA cells.

The source of this sequence is a human donor with Susac syndrome. Rearrangement joined TRBV7-9 to TRBJ2-5; TRBD2 is a weak D gene call, 6 bases matching. Sample: CD4+ T cells from PBMCs. The nucleotide sequence reads TGTGCCAGCAGCTCGGGACCGGGAGCGGGTGAGACCCAGTACTTC. Translated, this gives CASSSGPGAGETQYF.